The 8 T cell receptor beta chains presented below share a single source sample, sequenced in a study of T cell repertoires in cytomegalovirus infection. Antigen specificity for these receptors is unknown. TCRdb itself ran the reads through MiXCR, one entry per CDR3 protein. The data hold 450,000 to 600,000 distinct CDR3 sequences, with under 55% observed a single time. This specimen consisted of cultured PBMCs, obtained from culture after CMV antigen stimulation. All receptors come from a human donor in good health (CMV status not recorded). Some clones in this sample may be carry-over from other donors' samples.

V gene TRBV20-1 combines with J gene TRBJ2-7; tentative D call: TRBD1 (5 bases). V was pared by 1 base and J by 3 bases, with 13 bases between. CDR3 size: 14 residues. Germline V gene sequence: CDR1 DFQATT, CDR2 SNEGSKA (reference sequence). This CDR3 is CSARGPTAIYEQYF. DNA for the CDR3: TGCAGTGCTAGAGGTCCGACAGCCATCTACGAGCAGTACTTC.

This rearrangement joins TRBV4-3 to TRBJ1-2; no definite D call. The CDR3 contains 15 residues. Trimming pared 1 base from V and 0 bases from J, leaving 9 bases between. The germline CDR1 and CDR2 sequences are LGHNA and YSLEER. As DNA, the CDR3 is TGCGCCAGCAGCCAAGTACCAGCAGCTAACTATGGCTACACCTTC. As protein: CASSQVPAANYGYTF.

This clonotype has just a few counts. The chain employs TRBV19 and TRBJ2-1; no definite D call. V was pared by 7 bases and J by 0 bases, with 10 bases between. The CDR3 consists of 14 residues. Germline V gene lookup returns CDR1 LNHDA and CDR2 SQIVND (reference sequence). The CDR3 region is CASNPPNSYNEQFF. The CDR3 nucleotides are TGTGCCAGTAACCCGCCAAACTCCTACAATGAGCAGTTCTTC.

The genes are TRBV20-1 and TRBJ2-1, with TRBD2 matching 12 bases. V lost 5 bases to trimming and J lost 6 bases; unmatched junction nucleotides: 5. The germline V gene has CDR1 DFQATT and CDR2 SNEGSKA (reference sequence). The CDR3 consists of 14 residues. Here the CDR3 reads CSASRTSGTNEQFF. The CDR3 nucleotides read TGCAGTGCTTCTCGGACTAGCGGGACCAATGAGCAGTTCTTC.

A single count supports this clonotype. The chain is built from TRBV20-1 and TRBJ2-7; TRBD2 is a possible D gene (6 bases). This CDR3 has 14 amino acids. V lost 3 bases to trimming and J lost 4 bases, with 16 bases between them. Germline loops: CDR1 DFQATT, CDR2 SNEGSKA (reference sequence). The CDR3 DNA sequence: TGCAGTGCTAGTGGTACGGGAGTTACATACGAGCAGTACTTC. Residues: CSASGTGVTYEQYF.

DNA for the CDR3: TGTGCCAGCAGTTTCGACCCGAGGACAGACACCATTGAACTCTACGAGCAGTACTTC. Its translation is CASSFDPRTDTIELYEQYF. This chain connects TRBV6-2 or TRBV6-3 to TRBJ2-7; tentatively, D is TRBD1 (6 bases). Germline V gene data show CDR1 as MNHEY and CDR2 as SVGEGT. Trimming removed 4 bases from V and 3 bases from J, with 28 bases in between. CDR3 length equals 19 residues.

This chain connects TRBV6-1 to TRBJ2-5; D may be TRBD1 or TRBD2 (6 bases each). Germline V CDR1 and CDR2: MNHNS, SASEGT. CDR3 length: 14 residues. Trimming took 4 bases from V and 4 from J, leaving 13 bases between them. The CDR3 DNA sequence: TGTGCCAGCAGTGGCTACAGGGAGGCAGAGACCCAGTACTTC. Translated: CASSGYREAETQYF.

This rearrangement joins TRBV7-8 to TRBJ1-2; a possible D gene is TRBD1 (5 bases). The CDR3 is 13 amino acids. The germline V gene encodes CDR1 SGHVS and CDR2 FQNEAQ. Between the trimmed V and J ends, which lost 5 bases and 8 bases, there was a span of 15 bases. The CDR3 loop is CASSTPGRGGYTF. CDR3 nucleotide sequence: TGTGCCAGCAGCACCCCAGGGAGGGGCGGCTACACCTTC.